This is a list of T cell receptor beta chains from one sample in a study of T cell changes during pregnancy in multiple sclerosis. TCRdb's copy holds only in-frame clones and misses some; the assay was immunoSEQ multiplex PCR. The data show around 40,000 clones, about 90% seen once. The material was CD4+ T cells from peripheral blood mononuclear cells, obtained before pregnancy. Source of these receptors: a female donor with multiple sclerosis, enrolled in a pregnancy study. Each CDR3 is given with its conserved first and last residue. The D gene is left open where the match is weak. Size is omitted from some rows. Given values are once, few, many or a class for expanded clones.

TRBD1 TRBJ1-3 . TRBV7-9 TGTGCCACGATAAGGGACAGGCAACCTGGAAACACCATATATTTT CATIRDRQPGNTIYF
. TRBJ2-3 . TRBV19 TGTGCCAGTAAACAACAAAGCACAGATACGCAGTATTTT CASKQQSTDTQYF
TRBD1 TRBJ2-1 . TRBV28 TGTGCCAGCCAAGACAGGGCCGCCCGCTACAATGAGCAGTTCTTC CASQDRAARYNEQFF
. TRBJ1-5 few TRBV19 TGTGCCAGTCAGGGTCGCCCGACTCGGTATAGCAATCAGCCCCAGCATTTT CASQGRPTRYSNQPQHF
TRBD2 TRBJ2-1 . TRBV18 TGTGCCAGCTCGCCGACTAGCGGGGGGGCGAATGAGCAGTTCTTC CASSPTSGGANEQFF
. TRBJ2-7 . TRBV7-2 TGTGCCAGCAGGCGACTCAGACTAACCCTTTCGAGCTCCTACGAGCAGTACTTC CASRRLRLTLSSSYEQYF
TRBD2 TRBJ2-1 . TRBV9 TGTGCCAGCAGCTTAGGACTAGCTCCTGAAGTGGATGAGCAGTTCTTC CASSLGLAPEVDEQFF
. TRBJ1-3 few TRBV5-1 TGCGCCAGCAGCTTGGGGGTTGGCAGGGGCGGAAACACCATATATTTT CASSLGVGRGGNTIYF
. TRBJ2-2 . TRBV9 TGTGCCAGCAGCGTAGAAGTGACTAGCAGGGGCGGGGAGCTGTTTTTT CASSVEVTSRGGELFF
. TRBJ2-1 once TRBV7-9 TGTGCCAGCAGCTCCCCGCGGATTGGCTACAATGAGCAGTTCTTC CASSSPRIGYNEQFF
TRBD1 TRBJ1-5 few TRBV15 TGTGCCACCAGCAGATCGGCCACTTACAGGGGGGGCAATCAGCCCCAGCATTTT CATSRSATYRGGNQPQHF
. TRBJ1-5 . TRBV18 TGTGCCAGCTCACCCGGTGGGGGGGAGCCCCAGCATTTT CASSPGGGEPQHF
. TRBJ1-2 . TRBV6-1 TGTGCCAGCAGTGAAGAGGAGACAGTCTATGGCTACACCTTC CASSEEETVYGYTF
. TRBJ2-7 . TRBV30 TGTGCCTGGAATTCAGGGGCGAAAGTACACGAGCAGTACTTC CAWNSGAKVHEQYF
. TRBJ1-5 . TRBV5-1 TGCGCCAGCAGCCTCGGAGTAGGCAGCAATCAGCCCCAGCATTTT CASSLGVGSNQPQHF
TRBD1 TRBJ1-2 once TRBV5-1 TGCGCCAGCAGCCCAGGGGGCCGTGGCTACACCTTC CASSPGGRGYTF
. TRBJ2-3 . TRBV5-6 TGTGCCAGCAGCCTCCCGCGGGCCACAGATACGCAGTATTTT CASSLPRATDTQYF
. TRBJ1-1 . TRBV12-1 TGTGCCAGCGGTAGGACAGCGGGGGTGTGGAACACTGAAGCTTTCTTT CASGRTAGVWNTEAFF
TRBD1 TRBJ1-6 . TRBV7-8 TGTGCCAGCAGCTTAGCGACAGGGCGTGATTCACCCCTCCACTTT CASSLATGRDSPLHF
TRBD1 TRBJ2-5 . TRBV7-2 TGTGCCAGCAGCATTAGGACAGGGGAATGGGAGACCCAGTACTTC CASSIRTGEWETQYF
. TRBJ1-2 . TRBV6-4 TGTGCCAGCAGTGATTCAGGAAACAGGGTTAACTATGGCTACACCTTC CASSDSGNRVNYGYTF
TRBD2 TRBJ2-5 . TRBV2 TGTGCCAGCATGCGGGAGGGAGAGACCCAGTACTTC CASMREGETQYF
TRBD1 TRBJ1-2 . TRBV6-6 TGTGCCAGCGGGGGTGGACAGGGCTACTATGGCTACACCTTC CASGGGQGYYGYTF
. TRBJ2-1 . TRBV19 TGTGCCAGTAGTATAAGAGGAATCGATGAGCAGTTCTTC CASSIRGIDEQFF
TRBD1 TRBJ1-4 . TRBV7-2 TGTGCCAGCTCCACAGGGGGGAGTAATGAAAAACTGTTTTTT CASSTGGSNEKLFF
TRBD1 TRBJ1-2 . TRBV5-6 TGTGCCAGCAGCCCCGGGACAGGACTCTTCGCGGACTATGGCTACACCTTC CASSPGTGLFADYGYTF
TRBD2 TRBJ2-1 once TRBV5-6 TGTGCCAGCAGCTTGGTGTGGCTAGCGGGGGCCTACTCCTACAATGAGCAGTTCTTC CASSLVWLAGAYSYNEQFF
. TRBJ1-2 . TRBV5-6 TGTGCCAGCAGCTCACCTCTCTCCCGACAGTCCTTCTATGGCTACACCTTC CASSSPLSRQSFYGYTF
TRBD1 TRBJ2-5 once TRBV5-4 TGTGCCAGCAGCTGGAGGACAGGGGGCTCCCAGGGAGAGACCCAGTACTTC CASSWRTGGSQGETQYF
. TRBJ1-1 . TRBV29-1 TGCAGCGGGGGGGGCGGGATTCGGGACACTGAAGCTTTCTTT CSGGGGIRDTEAFF
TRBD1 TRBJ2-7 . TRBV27 TGTGCCAGCAGTCCTCGGGACAGGGGCTACGAGCAGTACTTC CASSPRDRGYEQYF
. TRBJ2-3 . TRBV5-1 TGCGCCAGCAGCTTGGGGGTCGGGGTGACAGATACGCAGTATTTT CASSLGVGVTDTQYF
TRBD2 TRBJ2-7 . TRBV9 TGTGCCAGCAGCGGGGGGGGATTCTACGAGCAGTACTTC CASSGGGFYEQYF
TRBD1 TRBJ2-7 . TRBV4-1 TGCGCCAGCAGCCCACTCAATATGGACAGGACCTACGAGCAGTACTTC CASSPLNMDRTYEQYF
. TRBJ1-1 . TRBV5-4 TGTGCCAGCAGCCGAGGGGGTACCACTGAAGCTTTCTTT CASSRGGTTEAFF
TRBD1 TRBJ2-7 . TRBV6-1 TGTGCCAGCAGAGGGACAGGGGAGCACGAGCAGTACTTC CASRGTGEHEQYF
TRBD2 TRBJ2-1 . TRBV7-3 TGTGCCAGCAGCTTAAGTGGTAGCGGGGGGGCCTATGAGCAGTTCTTC CASSLSGSGGAYEQFF
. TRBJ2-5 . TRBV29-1 TGCAGCGGGGGAGAGGAGACCCAGTACTTC CSGGEETQYF
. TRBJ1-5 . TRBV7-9 TGTGCCAGCAGCCTTGGGGACAAGGGAGGGTATAGCAATCAGCCCCAGCATTTT CASSLGDKGGYSNQPQHF
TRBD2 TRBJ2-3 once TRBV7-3 TGTGCCAGCAGCCCCCGGACTAGCGGGGTCACAGATACGCAGTATTTT CASSPRTSGVTDTQYF
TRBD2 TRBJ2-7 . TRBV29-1 TGCAGCGTTGCCCCTCAGCGGGGGATGTCCTACGAGCAGTACTTC CSVAPQRGMSYEQYF
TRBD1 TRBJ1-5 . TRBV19 TGTGCCAGTAGTATGAGGGGTCCGGCAGGGGGATATCAGCCCCAGCATTTT CASSMRGPAGGYQPQHF
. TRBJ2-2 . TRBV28 TGTGCCAGCAGTTTAACTTCCCCCGGGGAGCTGTTTTTT CASSLTSPGELFF
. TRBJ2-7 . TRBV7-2 TGTGCCAGCAGCTTCCAGGGTAATTTGTTCGAGCAGTACTTC CASSFQGNLFEQYF
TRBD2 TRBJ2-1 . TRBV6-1 TGTGCCAGCAGTGCCCCTAGCGGGGGCGCCTACAATGAGCAGTTCTTC CASSAPSGGAYNEQFF
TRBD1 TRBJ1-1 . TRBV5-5 TGTGCCAGCTCGCTTGGTGGGACAGGGTGGACTGAAGCTTTCTTT CASSLGGTGWTEAFF
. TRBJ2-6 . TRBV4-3 TGCGCCAGCAGCCAAGATATTGGGGGGTCTGGGGCCAACGTCCTGACTTTC CASSQDIGGSGANVLTF
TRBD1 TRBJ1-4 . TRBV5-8 TGTGCCAGCAGCTTGGGGGACAGCTCCACAACTAATGAAAAACTGTTTTTT CASSLGDSSTTNEKLFF
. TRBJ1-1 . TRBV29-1 TGCAGCACCTCCACCGGGGAAGGCACTGAAGCTTTCTTT CSTSTGEGTEAFF
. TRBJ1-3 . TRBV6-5 TGTGCCAGCAGTTACCGCGGGCAGGGGCTCGGAAACACCATATATTTT CASSYRGQGLGNTIYF
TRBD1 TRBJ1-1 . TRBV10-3 TGTGCCATCAGTGGGGGACAGGGGGTTAACACTGAAGCTTTCTTT CAISGGQGVNTEAFF
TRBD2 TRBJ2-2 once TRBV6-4 TGTGCCAGCAGTCCCCTAGCGGGGGGGAACACCGGGGAGCTGTTTTTT CASSPLAGGNTGELFF
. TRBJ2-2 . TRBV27 TGTGCCAGCAGTTTATCGGCGGCCGGGGAGCTGTTTTTT CASSLSAAGELFF